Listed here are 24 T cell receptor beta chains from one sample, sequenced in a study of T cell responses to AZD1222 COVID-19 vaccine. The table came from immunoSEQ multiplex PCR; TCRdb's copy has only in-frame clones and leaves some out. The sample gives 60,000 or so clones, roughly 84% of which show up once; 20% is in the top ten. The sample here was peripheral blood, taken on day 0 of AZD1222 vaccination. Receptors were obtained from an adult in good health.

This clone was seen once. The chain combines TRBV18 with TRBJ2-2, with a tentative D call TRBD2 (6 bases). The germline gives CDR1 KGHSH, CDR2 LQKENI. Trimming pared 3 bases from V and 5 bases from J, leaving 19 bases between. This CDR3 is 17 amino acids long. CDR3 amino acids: CASSPGTLGTLTGELFF. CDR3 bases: TGTGCCAGCTCACCGGGGACTCTAGGGACTCTTACCGGGGAGCTGTTTTTT.

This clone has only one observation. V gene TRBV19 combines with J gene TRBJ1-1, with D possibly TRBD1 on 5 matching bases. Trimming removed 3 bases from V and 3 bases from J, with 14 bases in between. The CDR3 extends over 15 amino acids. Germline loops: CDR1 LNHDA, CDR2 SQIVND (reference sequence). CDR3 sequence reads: CASSIGGVLDTEAFF. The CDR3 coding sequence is TGTGCCAGTAGTATTGGGGGGGTTTTGGACACTGAAGCTTTCTTT.

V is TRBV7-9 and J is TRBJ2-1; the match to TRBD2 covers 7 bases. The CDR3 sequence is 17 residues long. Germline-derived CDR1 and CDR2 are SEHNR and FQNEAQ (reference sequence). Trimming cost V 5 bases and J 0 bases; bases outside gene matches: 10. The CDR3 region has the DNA TGTGCCAGCAGCCCCAGACGGGGGGTTAGCTCCTACAATGAGCAGTTCTTC. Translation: CASSPRRGVSSYNEQFF.

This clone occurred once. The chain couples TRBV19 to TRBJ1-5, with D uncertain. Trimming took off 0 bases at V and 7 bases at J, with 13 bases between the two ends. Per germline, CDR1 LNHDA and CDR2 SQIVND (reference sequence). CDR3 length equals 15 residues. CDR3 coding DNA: TGTGCCAGTAGTATAGATCGGAACAGTTGGCAGCCCCAGCATTTT. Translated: CASSIDRNSWQPQHF.

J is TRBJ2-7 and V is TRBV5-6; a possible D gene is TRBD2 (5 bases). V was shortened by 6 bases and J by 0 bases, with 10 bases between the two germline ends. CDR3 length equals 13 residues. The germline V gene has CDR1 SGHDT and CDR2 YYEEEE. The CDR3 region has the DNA TGTGCCAGCATGGCGGGCAGCTCCTACGAGCAGTACGTC. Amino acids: CASMAGSSYEQYV.

CDR3 sequence: CASSRPGGGTGELFF. Here the CDR3 DNA reads TGTGCCAGCAGTCGCCCAGGGGGAGGCACCGGGGAGCTGTTTTTT. The chain carries TRBV6-5 and TRBJ2-2; TRBD1 is a possible D gene (7 bases). V was clipped by 5 bases and J by 4 bases, with 14 bases between them. The CDR3 spans 15 residues. CDR1 is MNHEY, CDR2 SVGAGI, per germline.

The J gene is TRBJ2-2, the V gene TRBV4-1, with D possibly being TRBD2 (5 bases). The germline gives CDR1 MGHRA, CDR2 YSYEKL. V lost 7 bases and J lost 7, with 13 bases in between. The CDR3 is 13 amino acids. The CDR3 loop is CASTRLRGGELFF. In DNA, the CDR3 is TGCGCCAGCACTCGACTCCGGGGCGGGGAGCTGTTTTTT.

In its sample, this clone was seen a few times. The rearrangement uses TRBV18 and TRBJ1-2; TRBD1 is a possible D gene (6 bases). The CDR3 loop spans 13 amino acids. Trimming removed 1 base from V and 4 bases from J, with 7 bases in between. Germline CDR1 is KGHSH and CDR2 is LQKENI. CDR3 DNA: TGTGCCAGCTCACCACGGGACACCTATGGCTACACCTTC. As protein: CASSPRDTYGYTF.

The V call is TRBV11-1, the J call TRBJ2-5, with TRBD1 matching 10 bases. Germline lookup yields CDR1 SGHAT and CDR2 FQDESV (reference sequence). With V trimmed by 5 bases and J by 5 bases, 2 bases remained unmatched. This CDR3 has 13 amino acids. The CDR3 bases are TGTGCCAGCAGCCGGGACAGGGGTGAGACCCAGTACTTC. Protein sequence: CASSRDRGETQYF.

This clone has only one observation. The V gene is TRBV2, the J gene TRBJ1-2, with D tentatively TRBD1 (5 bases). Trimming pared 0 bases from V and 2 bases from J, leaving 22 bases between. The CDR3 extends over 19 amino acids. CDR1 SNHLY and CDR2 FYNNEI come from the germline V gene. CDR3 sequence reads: CASSEALGSGSLRNYGYTF. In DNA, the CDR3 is TGTGCCAGCAGTGAAGCGCTTGGGTCAGGGTCCTTGAGGAACTATGGCTACACCTTC.

As DNA, the CDR3 is TGTGCCAGCAGTCTCGGACAGGGCACTAATGAAAAACTGTTTTTT. As protein: CASSLGQGTNEKLFF. The genes are TRBV28 and TRBJ1-4; TRBD1 aligns across 8 bases. CDR1 MDHEN and CDR2 SYDVKM come from the germline V gene. The J segment lost 2 bases and the V segment lost 5 bases, leaving 4 bases of the junction unmatched. This CDR3 has 15 residues.

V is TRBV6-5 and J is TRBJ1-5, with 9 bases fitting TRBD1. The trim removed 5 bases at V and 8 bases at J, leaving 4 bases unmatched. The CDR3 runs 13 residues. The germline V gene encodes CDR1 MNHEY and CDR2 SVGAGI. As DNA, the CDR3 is TGTGCCAGCAGTAGCCGGGACAGGGAGCCCCAGCATTTT. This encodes CASSSRDREPQHF.

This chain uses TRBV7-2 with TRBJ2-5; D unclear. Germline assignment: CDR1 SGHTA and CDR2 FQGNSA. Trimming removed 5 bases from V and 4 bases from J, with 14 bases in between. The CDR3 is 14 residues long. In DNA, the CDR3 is TGTGCCAGCAGCCGCCGGACCCTGAGAGAGACCCAGTACTTC. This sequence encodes CASSRRTLRETQYF.

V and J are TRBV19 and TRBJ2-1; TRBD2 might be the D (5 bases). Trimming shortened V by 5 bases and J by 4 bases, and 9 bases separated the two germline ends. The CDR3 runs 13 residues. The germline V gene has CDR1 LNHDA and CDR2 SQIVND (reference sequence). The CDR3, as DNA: TGTGCCAGTAGTGAGGGTCCGTACAATGAGCAGTTCTTC. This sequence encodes CASSEGPYNEQFF.

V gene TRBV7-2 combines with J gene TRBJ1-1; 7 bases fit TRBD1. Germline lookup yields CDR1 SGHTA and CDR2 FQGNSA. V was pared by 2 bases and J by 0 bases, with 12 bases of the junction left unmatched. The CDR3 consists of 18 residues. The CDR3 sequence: CASSLSPGTDLMNTEAFF. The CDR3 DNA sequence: TGTGCCAGCAGCTTATCTCCGGGGACAGACCTCATGAACACTGAAGCTTTCTTT.

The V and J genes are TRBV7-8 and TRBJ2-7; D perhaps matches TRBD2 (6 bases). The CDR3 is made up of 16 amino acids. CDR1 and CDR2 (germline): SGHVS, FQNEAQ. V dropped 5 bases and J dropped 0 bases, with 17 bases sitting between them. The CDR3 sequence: CASSIGGGLSSYEQYF. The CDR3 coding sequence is TGTGCCAGCAGCATCGGGGGTGGGTTAAGCTCCTACGAGCAGTACTTC. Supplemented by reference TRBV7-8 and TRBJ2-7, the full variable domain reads GAGVSQSPRYKVAKRGQDVALRCDPISGHVSLFWYQQALGQGPEFLTYFQNEAQLDKSGLPSDRFFAERPEGSVSTLKIQRTQQEDSAVYLCASSIGGGLSSYEQYFGPGTRLTVT.

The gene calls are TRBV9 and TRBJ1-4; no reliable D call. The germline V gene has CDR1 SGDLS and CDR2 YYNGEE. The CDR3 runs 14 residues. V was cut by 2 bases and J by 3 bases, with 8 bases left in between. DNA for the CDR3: TGTGCCAGCAGCGTGGGAGGATCTAATGAAAAACTGTTTTTT. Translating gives CASSVGGSNEKLFF.

The CDR3 region has the DNA TGTGCCAGCAGCCAAAGTAATAGCGGGGGATACAATGAGCAGTTCTTC. Protein sequence: CASSQSNSGGYNEQFF. The J gene is TRBJ2-1, the V gene TRBV3-1 (or the pseudogene TRBV3-2); 9 bases are a match to TRBD2. This CDR3 has 16 residues. V shed 2 bases and J 4 bases; nucleotides not matched to a gene: 6. The germline V gene encodes CDR1 LGHDT and CDR2 YNNKEL (reference sequence).

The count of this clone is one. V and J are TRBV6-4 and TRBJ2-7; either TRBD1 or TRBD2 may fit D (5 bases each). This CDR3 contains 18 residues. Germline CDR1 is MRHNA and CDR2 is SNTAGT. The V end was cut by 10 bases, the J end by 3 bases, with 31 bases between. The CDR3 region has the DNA TGTGCCATCGCCTGTGAAAGGGGACGCATAAGATACAGCTACGAGCAGTACTTC. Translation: CAIACERGRIRYSYEQYF.

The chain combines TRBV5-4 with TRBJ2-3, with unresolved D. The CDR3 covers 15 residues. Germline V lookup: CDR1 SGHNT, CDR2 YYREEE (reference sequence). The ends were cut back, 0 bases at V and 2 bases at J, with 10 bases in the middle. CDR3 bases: TGTGCCAGCAGCTTGGGAGCAGTCAACACAGATACGCAGTATTTT. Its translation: CASSLGAVNTDTQYF.

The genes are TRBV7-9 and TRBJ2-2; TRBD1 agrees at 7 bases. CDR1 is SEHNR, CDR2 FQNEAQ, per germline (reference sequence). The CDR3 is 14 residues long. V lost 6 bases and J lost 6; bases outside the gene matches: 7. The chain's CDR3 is CASSYIQGSGELFF. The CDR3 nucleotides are TGTGCCAGCAGTTACATACAGGGGTCCGGGGAGCTGTTTTTT.

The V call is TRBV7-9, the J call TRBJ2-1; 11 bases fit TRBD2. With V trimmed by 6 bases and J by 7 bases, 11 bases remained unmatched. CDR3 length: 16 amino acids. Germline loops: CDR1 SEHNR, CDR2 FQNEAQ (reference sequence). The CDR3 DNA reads TGTGCCAGCAGTCCTACTAGCGGGAGAAGGAAGAATGAGCAGTTCTTC. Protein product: CASSPTSGRRKNEQFF.

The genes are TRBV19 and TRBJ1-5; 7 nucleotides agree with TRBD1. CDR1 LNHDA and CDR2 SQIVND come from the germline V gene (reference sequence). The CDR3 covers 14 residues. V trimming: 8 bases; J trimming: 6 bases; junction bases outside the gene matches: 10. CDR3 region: CASLGRGGSQPQHF. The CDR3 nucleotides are TGTGCCAGTCTCGGCAGGGGGGGGAGTCAGCCCCAGCATTTT.

The CDR3 loop is CASSTSSASNTGELFF. The CDR3 DNA reads as TGTGCCAGCAGTACCTCTAGCGCCTCGAACACCGGGGAGCTGTTTTTT. The rearrangement links TRBV28 to TRBJ2-2; possible D gene TRBD2, 6 bases. Germline CDR1 reads MDHEN; CDR2 reads SYDVKM. The CDR3 contains 16 residues. V lost 5 bases, J lost 0 bases, and 13 bases lay in between.